These 27 T cell receptor beta chains originate from one sample sequenced in a study of T cell responses to AZD1222 COVID-19 vaccine. The table came from immunoSEQ multiplex PCR; TCRdb's copy has only in-frame clones and leaves some out. The sample lists around 100,000 clones, about 85% occurring once. The sequencing here drew on peripheral blood, taken 28 days after the second AZD1222 dose. The source of these receptors is an adult who received the AZD1222 COVID-19 vaccine.

The chain employs TRBV9 and TRBJ1-1; D is unresolved. Germline loops: CDR1 SGDLS, CDR2 YYNGEE. This CDR3 has 18 residues. The V and J ends lost 4 bases and 0 bases respectively, with 22 bases between them. CDR3 amino acids: CASSPNPGSYILNTEAFF. In DNA, the CDR3 is TGTGCCAGCAGCCCAAACCCCGGCAGTTATATTCTGAACACTGAAGCTTTCTTT. The complete variable domain, with remaining parts taken from reference TRBV9 and TRBJ1-1, reads DSGVTQTPKHLITATGQRVTLRCSPRSGDLSVYWYQQSLDQGLQFLIQYYNGEERAKGNILERFSAQQFPDLHSELNLSSLELGDSALYFCASSPNPGSYILNTEAFFGQGTRLTVV.

CDR3 bases: TGTGCCTGGAGTGTATGGTGGACTAGCGGGAGTAAGGCCGGGGAGCTGTTTTTT. The encoded protein is CAWSVWWTSGSKAGELFF. The V gene is TRBV30, the J gene TRBJ2-2, with 13 bases lining up with TRBD2. Germline lookup yields CDR1 GTSNPN and CDR2 SVGIG (reference sequence). Unmatched junction bases numbered 10, after V lost 0 bases and J lost 6 bases. The CDR3 length is 18 residues.

This clone has a single count. This sequence joins TRBV27 and TRBJ2-1, with 10 bases matching TRBD2. This CDR3 spans 18 amino acids. CDR1 is MNHEY, CDR2 SMNVEV, per germline (reference sequence). V gave up 5 bases and J gave up 5 bases; unmatched junction bases: 15. The CDR3 loop is CASSLLPVLAGGDNEQFF. The DNA for the CDR3 is TGTGCCAGCAGTCTACTCCCCGTATTAGCGGGAGGCGACAATGAGCAGTTCTTC.

This clone was seen just once. The CDR3 DNA reads TGTGCCAGCAGCGACACTCCGGGGACCCCCTATGGCTACACCTTC. Amino acid sequence: CASSDTPGTPYGYTF. The rearrangement joins TRBV5-6 to TRBJ1-2, with TRBD1 as a possible D gene (5 bases). The CDR3 has 15 amino acids. Germline CDR1 and CDR2: SGHDT and YYEEEE. Trimming took 4 bases from V and 4 from J, leaving 17 bases between them.

The CDR3: CAWTAQRAGELFF. CDR3 in DNA: TGTGCCTGGACGGCGCAGCGGGCCGGGGAGCTGTTTTTT. The chain uses TRBV30 and TRBJ2-2; maybe TRBD2 (6 bases). Trimming shortened V by 4 bases and J by 6 bases, and 12 bases separated the two germline ends. The CDR3 is 13 residues long. Germline V CDR1 and CDR2: GTSNPN, SVGIG (reference sequence).

The chain couples TRBV15 to TRBJ1-1; 7 bases are shared with TRBD1. V lost 3 bases and J lost 5; bases outside the gene matches: 9. This CDR3 comprises 15 residues. CDR1 LNHNV and CDR2 YYDKDF come from the germline V gene (reference sequence). In nucleotides, the CDR3 is TGTGCCACCAGCAGGTACAGGGGTGGTGGTACTGAAGCTTTCTTT. Amino acids: CATSRYRGGGTEAFF. Complete variable domain (other parts from reference TRBV15 and TRBJ1-1): DAMVIQNPRYQVTQFGKPVTLSCSQTLNHNVMYWYQQKSSQAPKLLFHYYDKDFNNEADTPDNFQSRRPNTSFCFLDIRSPGLGDTAMYLCATSRYRGGGTEAFFGQGTRLTVV.

For the CDR3, the DNA is TGTGCCAGCAGGATGGACAGGGGCCGTATGGCGTATAATTCACCCCTCCACTTT. Translating it yields CASRMDRGRMAYNSPLHF. The chain carries TRBV28 and TRBJ1-6; 9 bases align to TRBD1. The J segment lost 4 bases and the V segment lost 6 bases, leaving 13 bases of the junction unmatched. Germline V gene data show CDR1 as MDHEN and CDR2 as SYDVKM. CDR3 length: 18 amino acids.

V usage is TRBV28 and J usage is TRBJ2-4; 12 bases align to TRBD2. In germline, CDR1 is MDHEN, CDR2 SYDVKM. The trim removed 4 bases at V and 0 bases at J, leaving 7 bases unmatched. This CDR3 region has 18 residues. The DNA of the CDR3 is TGTGCCAGCAGTTCCCTTTCGGGACTAGCGGGAGCCAAAAACATTCAGTACTTC. This gives the protein CASSSLSGLAGAKNIQYF.

The chain combines TRBV11-2 with TRBJ1-2, with D unclear. The CDR3 covers 12 residues. Trimming took off 5 bases at V and 4 bases at J, with 8 bases between the two ends. CDR1 and CDR2 (germline): SGHAT, FQNNGV. In nucleotides, the CDR3 is TGTGCCAGCAGCGGGTTGGCCTATGGCTACACCTTC. Protein: CASSGLAYGYTF.

The rearrangement joins TRBV4-3 to TRBJ1-2, with 10 bases identical to TRBD1. The CDR3 loop spans 14 amino acids. The junction had 3 bases not matched to a gene; V was cut back by 4 bases and J by 4 bases. In germline, CDR1 is LGHNA, CDR2 YSLEER. The CDR3 sequence is CASSPGTGAYGYTF. CDR3 bases: TGCGCCAGCAGCCCTGGGACAGGGGCCTATGGCTACACCTTC.

In its sample, this clone was seen once. The rearrangement joins TRBV27 to TRBJ2-5; D call uncertain. The V end was cut by 6 bases, the J end by 1 base, with 12 bases between. The CDR3 consists of 14 residues. Germline CDR1 is MNHEY and CDR2 is SMNVEV (reference sequence). The CDR3 loop reads CASSWQRTQETQYF. DNA for the CDR3: TGTGCCAGCAGCTGGCAACGGACCCAAGAGACCCAGTACTTC.

The CDR3: CASSPQRTAGSNSPLHF. As DNA, the CDR3 is TGTGCCAGCTCACCACAGAGGACAGCGGGGAGTAATTCACCCCTCCACTTT. The genes are TRBV18 and TRBJ1-6; tentatively, D is TRBD1 (6 bases). This CDR3 has 17 residues. V lost 1 base to trimming and J lost 6 bases, with 16 bases between them. Germline CDR1 KGHSH, CDR2 LQKENI.

This chain links TRBV30 with TRBJ2-6; no reliable D call. V was pared by 4 bases and J by 2 bases, with 3 bases between. The CDR3 consists of 12 residues. CDR1 is GTSNPN and CDR2 is SVGIG in the germline V gene (reference sequence). The DNA of the CDR3 is TGTGCCTGGATGACTGGGGCCAACGTCCTGACTTTC. This sequence encodes CAWMTGANVLTF.

CDR3 loop: CASSYQETQYF. The CDR3 region has the DNA TGTGCCAGCAGTTACCAAGAGACCCAGTACTTC. The V and J genes are TRBV28 and TRBJ2-5; D not certain. The CDR3 loop spans 11 amino acids. Trimming shortened V by 4 bases and J by 0 bases, and 0 bases separated the two germline ends. Germline lookup yields CDR1 MDHEN and CDR2 SYDVKM.

This clone appeared a few times. The chain employs TRBV20-1 and TRBJ1-5; tentatively, D is TRBD1 (5 bases). The CDR3 has 17 residues. Trimming took off 3 bases at V and 1 base at J, with 19 bases between the two ends. CDR1 is DFQATT and CDR2 is SNEGSKA in the germline V gene (reference sequence). The CDR3 reads CSASGAASARSNQPQHF. CDR3 DNA sequence: TGCAGTGCTAGTGGGGCAGCATCGGCTCGGAGCAATCAGCCCCAGCATTTT.

This clone was recorded once. CDR3 region: CATFEDNTGELFF. Here the CDR3 DNA reads TGTGCCACCTTTGAGGACAACACCGGGGAGCTGTTTTTT. V is TRBV24-1 and J is TRBJ2-2; no clear D gene. V shed 9 bases and J shed 2 bases, with 9 bases lying between them. This CDR3 is built from 13 residues. Germline V lookup: CDR1 KGHDR, CDR2 SFDVKD.

This clone showed up just a few times. The chain has TRBV19 and TRBJ1-3, with D hard to call. This CDR3 is 15 amino acids long. Between the trimmed V and J ends, which lost 5 bases and 1 base, there was a span of 12 bases. The germline V gene encodes CDR1 LNHDA and CDR2 SQIVND (reference sequence). In DNA form, the CDR3 reads TGTGCCAGTAGTCCCCTCGGGGAATCTGGAAACACCATATATTTT. Translation gives CASSPLGESGNTIYF.

This clone was seen a few times. This chain links TRBV4-3 with TRBJ2-1, with TRBD1 identical over 11 bases. In germline, CDR1 is LGHNA, CDR2 YSLEER. CDR3 length: 16 amino acids. Trimming took 0 bases from V and 3 from J; bases not matched to a gene: 1. CDR3 amino acids: CASSQEGTGGYNEQFF. CDR3 in DNA: TGCGCCAGCAGCCAAGAGGGGACAGGGGGCTACAATGAGCAGTTCTTC.

This clone was detected once. This chain joins TRBV4-3 and TRBJ2-1; 11 bases agree with TRBD2. The CDR3 spans 16 residues. The V segment lost 1 base and the J segment 8 bases; nucleotides outside the gene matches: 7. Germline V gene lookup returns CDR1 LGHNA and CDR2 YSLEER. CDR3 DNA sequence: TGCGCCAGCAGCCAAGTAATGACTAGCGGGGTTGATGAGCAGTTCTTC. Translated: CASSQVMTSGVDEQFF.

DNA for the CDR3: TGTGCCAGCAGCCTCCGGGGAGGTAGCGGGAGTTACGAGCAGTACTTC. Its protein product is CASSLRGGSGSYEQYF. The chain joins TRBV7-2 to TRBJ2-7, with 9 nucleotides matching TRBD2. The V segment lost 5 bases and the J segment 4 bases; nucleotides outside the gene matches: 12. Per the germline V gene, CDR1 is SGHTA and CDR2 is FQGNSA. This CDR3 is built from 16 residues.

The chain uses TRBV21-1 and TRBJ1-4; the table's D gene call, TRBD1, was not cross checked with the DNA. TRBV21-1 is given as a pseudogene. The CDR3 spans 16 residues. CDR3 bases: TGTGCCAGCAGCAAAATACAGGGGGCCGCTAATGAAAAACTGTTTTTT. The encoded protein is CASSKIQGAANEKLFF.

This rearrangement joins TRBV28 to TRBJ2-7; 13 bases align to TRBD2. J was trimmed by 2 bases and V by 5 bases; bases with no gene match: 6. CDR1 is MDHEN and CDR2 is SYDVKM in the germline V gene. The length of the CDR3 is 16 residues. The CDR3: CASSGLAGERPYEQYF. In nucleotides, the CDR3 is TGTGCCAGCAGTGGACTAGCGGGAGAGCGACCCTACGAGCAGTACTTC. The variable domain in full, completed from reference TRBV28 and TRBJ2-7, reads DVKVTQSSRYLVKRTGEKVFLECVQDMDHENMFWYRQDPGLGLRLIYFSYDVKMKEKGDIPEGYSVSREKKERFSLILESASTNQTSMYLCASSGLAGERPYEQYFGPGTRLTVT.

V and J are TRBV4-1 and TRBJ1-3, with a weak D call TRBD1 (6 bases). Germline V CDR1 and CDR2: MGHRA, YSYEKL. The CDR3 consists of 18 residues. Trimming left V 0 bases short and J 0 bases short, with 15 bases between. For the CDR3, the DNA is TGCGCCAGCAGCCAAGAGGGATGGACAGCATCCTCTGGAAACACCATATATTTT. Encoded protein: CASSQEGWTASSGNTIYF.

The chain carries TRBV5-4 and TRBJ1-2; 8 nucleotides align to TRBD1. The V gene's germline CDR1 is SGHNT and CDR2 YYREEE (reference sequence). The junction had 11 bases not matched to a gene; V was cut back by 3 bases and J by 7 bases. The CDR3 covers 15 residues. In DNA form, the CDR3 reads TGTGCCAGCAGCTCCTCGACAGGGGTCAGTGGTGGCTACACCTTC. It specifies CASSSSTGVSGGYTF.

The chain uses TRBV28 and TRBJ1-5; 8 positions match TRBD1. CDR3 length equals 14 residues. From germline, CDR1 is MDHEN and CDR2 SYDVKM. V trimming: 7 bases; J trimming: 2 bases; junction bases outside the gene matches: 4. The CDR3, as DNA: TGTGCCAGCAATCGACAGGGGCGCAATCAGCCCCAGCATTTT. Translated: CASNRQGRNQPQHF.

This chain uses TRBV5-1 with TRBJ2-7, with D possibly TRBD2 on 6 matching bases. The germline gives CDR1 SGHRS, CDR2 YFSETQ. The CDR3 spans 15 residues. V lost 0 bases and J lost 3, with 13 bases in between. This chain's CDR3 is CASSLELARGYEQYF. Written as DNA, the CDR3 is TGCGCCAGCAGCTTGGAACTAGCCCGGGGCTACGAGCAGTACTTC.

J is TRBJ2-3 and V is TRBV9, with TRBD2 matching over 7 bases. This CDR3 spans 15 amino acids. CDR1 SGDLS and CDR2 YYNGEE come from the germline V gene. V shed 4 bases, J shed 8 bases, and the junction held 13 bases outside the gene matches. The CDR3 nucleotides read TGTGCCAGCAGCTCCAAGTCGGGCGGGGGAGGTACGCAGTATTTT. Translation gives CASSSKSGGGGTQYF.